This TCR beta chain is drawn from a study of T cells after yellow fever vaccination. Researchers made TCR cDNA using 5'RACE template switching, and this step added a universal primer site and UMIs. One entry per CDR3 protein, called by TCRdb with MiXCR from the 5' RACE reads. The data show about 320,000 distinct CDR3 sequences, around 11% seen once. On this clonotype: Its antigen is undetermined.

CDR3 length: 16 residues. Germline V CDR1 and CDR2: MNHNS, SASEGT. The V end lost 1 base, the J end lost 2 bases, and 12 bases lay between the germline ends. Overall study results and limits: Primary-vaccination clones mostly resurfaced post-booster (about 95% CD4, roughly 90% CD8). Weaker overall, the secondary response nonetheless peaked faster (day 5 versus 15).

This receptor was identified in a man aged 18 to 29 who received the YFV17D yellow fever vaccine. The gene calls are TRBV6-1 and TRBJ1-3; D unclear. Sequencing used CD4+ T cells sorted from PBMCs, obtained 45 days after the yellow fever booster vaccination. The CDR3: CASSEGHLGTGNTIYF. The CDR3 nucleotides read TGTGCCAGCAGTGAAGGGCATCTCGGGACTGGAAACACCATATATTTT.